A single sample gave rise to the 30 T cell receptor beta chains below, sequenced in a study of HIV-infected patients and healthy controls. Alpha and beta constant-region primers primed reverse transcription of 400 to 650 ng RNA. Each of the alpha and beta chains got its own library through chain-specific third strand synthesis with indices. TCRdb used MiXCR to reprocess the 5' RACE reads, holding one entry per CDR3 protein. The sample shows about 12,000 distinct CDR3 sequences, about 10% of them seen only once. All unsorted peripheral T cells were captured because whole blood was used without fractionation. The starting material was blood, obtained before antiretroviral therapy. Receptors were obtained from an adult with HIV infection. The donor label of this sample is uncertain.

There are many counts of this clonotype. The V call is TRBV30, the J call TRBJ2-1; D ambiguous. Germline CDR1 and CDR2: GTSNPN and SVGIG (reference sequence). V lost 0 bases to trimming and J lost 6 bases, with 9 bases between them. The CDR3 consists of 13 residues. CDR3 sequence reads: CAWSVLTPNEQFF. The CDR3 DNA follows: TGTGCCTGGAGTGTACTAACACCCAATGAGCAGTTCTTC.

This clonotype came up many times. This sequence joins TRBV7-2 and TRBJ2-3; TRBD2 agrees at 14 bases. The CDR3 is 15 amino acids. Looked up from germline, CDR1 is SGHTA and CDR2 is FQGNSA. J gave up 5 bases and V 5 bases, and 3 bases lay outside the gene matches. The CDR3 here is CASSLGLAGGDTQYF. CDR3 DNA: TGTGCCAGCAGCCTTGGACTAGCGGGAGGAGATACGCAGTATTTT. The complete variable domain, with remaining parts taken from reference TRBV7-2 and TRBJ2-3, reads GAGVSQSPSNKVTEKGKDVELRCDPISGHTALYWYRQSLGQGLEFLIYFQGNSAPDKSGLPSDRFSAERTGGSVSTLTIQRTQQEDSAVYLCASSLGLAGGDTQYFGPGTRLTVL.

This clonotype has ten or more counts. The chain employs TRBV29-1 and TRBJ2-7; 9 bases align to TRBD2. The CDR3 is made up of 12 amino acids. Germline CDR1 reads SQVTM; CDR2 reads ANQGSEA. J was trimmed by 5 bases and V by 4 bases; bases with no gene match: 3. CDR3 residues: CSVVAGDNEQYF. The CDR3 region has the DNA TGCAGCGTTGTAGCGGGAGATAACGAGCAGTACTTC.

Many counts were recorded for this clonotype. The chain uses TRBV6-5 and TRBJ2-7; D ambiguous. The germline V gene encodes CDR1 MNHEY and CDR2 SVGAGI. This CDR3 has 13 amino acids. V was pared by 8 bases and J by 2 bases, with 13 bases between. CDR3 loop: CASVSTVTYEQYF. The CDR3 DNA sequence: TGTGCCAGCGTTTCTACTGTTACCTACGAGCAGTACTTC.

This clonotype has a single count. V usage is TRBV9 and J usage is TRBJ2-1, with a weak D call TRBD2 (6 bases). Germline CDR1 reads SGDLS; CDR2 reads YYNGEE. Trimming shortened V by 0 bases and J by 4 bases, and 11 bases separated the two germline ends. The CDR3 contains 15 residues. The CDR3 region has the DNA TGTGCCAGCAGCGTAGGAGGCGGGATGTACAATGAGCAGTTCTTC. Protein: CASSVGGGMYNEQFF.

A few counts support this clonotype. This chain links TRBV20-1 with TRBJ2-3; TRBD2 matches 10 bases. The CDR3 runs to 15 residues. The germline V gene encodes CDR1 DFQATT and CDR2 SNEGSKA (reference sequence). Trimming cost V 5 bases and J 5 bases; bases outside gene matches: 10. In nucleotides, the CDR3 is TGCAGTGCTGCTAGCGGGGGCGCCGGGATAGATACGCAGTATTTT. It encodes CSAASGGAGIDTQYF.

This clonotype has just a few counts. This chain links TRBV19 with TRBJ1-1; D not resolved. Per germline, CDR1 LNHDA and CDR2 SQIVND (reference sequence). The CDR3 is made up of 18 amino acids. V was clipped by 6 bases and J by 1 base, with 24 bases between them. The CDR3 DNA reads TGTGCCAGTAGGGCTCTACTCGGGCAGGATAAAAGGAACACTGAAGCTTTCTTT. This translates into CASRALLGQDKRNTEAFF.

This clonotype was picked up many times. CDR3 amino acids: CAISESSGNYEQYF. DNA of the CDR3: TGTGCCATCAGTGAGTCTAGCGGGAACTACGAGCAGTACTTC. The gene calls are TRBV10-3 and TRBJ2-7, with 8 bases lining up with TRBD2. Germline assignment: CDR1 ENHRY and CDR2 SYGVKD. The junction had 1 base not matched to a gene; V was cut back by 0 bases and J by 3 bases. The CDR3 is 14 residues long.

This clonotype was counted ten times or more. The chain has TRBV20-1 and TRBJ2-3; TRBD2 matches at 8 bases. The CDR3 covers 15 residues. V lost 5 bases, J lost 1 base, and 8 bases stayed unmatched. Germline CDR1 DFQATT, CDR2 SNEGSKA (reference sequence). CDR3 in DNA: TGCAGTGCTGTGGGGGTAGCGGGGCGCACAGATACGCAGTATTTT. It encodes CSAVGVAGRTDTQYF.

This clonotype came up many times. This chain uses TRBV5-1 with TRBJ2-7, with 13 positions matching TRBD2. CDR3 length: 15 amino acids. Losses at the gene ends were 4 bases for V and 3 bases for J; bases not matched to a gene: 4. Germline CDR1 reads SGHRS; CDR2 reads YFSETQ. The CDR3 sequence is CASSPGLAGLYEQYF. The CDR3 region has the DNA TGCGCCAGCAGCCCGGGACTAGCGGGGCTCTACGAGCAGTACTTC.

This clonotype was observed many times. This chain joins TRBV7-6 and TRBJ2-5; D is uncertain. Trimming took off 1 base at V and 1 base at J, with 10 bases between the two ends. Germline lookup yields CDR1 SGHVS and CDR2 FNYEAQ. The CDR3 runs 15 residues. The CDR3 DNA reads as TGTGCCAGCAGCTTAGAAACGCACCCCCAAGAGACCCAGTACTTC. Protein: CASSLETHPQETQYF.

The V call is TRBV6-5, the J call TRBJ1-4; weak D call: TRBD1 (5 bases). The ends were cut back, 0 bases at V and 8 bases at J, with 25 bases in the middle. CDR3 size: 19 residues. CDR1 is MNHEY, CDR2 SVGAGI, per germline. The CDR3 spells CASSYSSSPSGGRKEKLFF. DNA of the CDR3: TGTGCCAGCAGTTACTCGTCGTCGCCGAGCGGGGGGAGGAAGGAAAAACTGTTTTTT.

This clonotype was seen ten or more times. This chain connects TRBV7-2 to TRBJ2-7, with D tentatively TRBD1 or TRBD2 (7 bases each). V lost 1 base and J 7 bases, leaving 17 bases between the germline ends. This CDR3 region has 15 residues. Germline CDR1 and CDR2: SGHTA and FQGNSA. CDR3 bases: TGTGCCAGCAGCTTAGGCAGGGGGACTACGCAGGAGCAGTACTTC. Translating it yields CASSLGRGTTQEQYF.

The table lists this clonotype with a few counts. The rearrangement links TRBV15 to TRBJ1-4; D unresolved. With 5 bases removed from V and 6 bases from J, the gap between germline ends came to 13 bases. The CDR3 has 14 residues. Per germline, CDR1 LNHNV and CDR2 YYDKDF (reference sequence). The CDR3 loop is CATSLRIPDEKLFF. CDR3 DNA: TGTGCCACCAGCCTGCGGATACCCGATGAAAAACTGTTTTTT.

The table lists this clonotype with a few counts. The genes are TRBV3-1 and TRBJ2-3; D gene ambiguous. Looked up from germline, CDR1 is LGHDT and CDR2 is YNNKEL (reference sequence). The CDR3 has 12 amino acids. Trimming removed 3 bases at V and 14 bases at J, with 15 bases between. The CDR3 sequence: CASSHMSPMLYF. The CDR3, as DNA: TGTGCCAGCAGCCACATGAGCCCAATGTTGTATTTT.

This clonotype appeared many times. This chain joins TRBV5-6 and TRBJ2-1; D might be TRBD2 (6 bases). In germline, CDR1 is SGHDT, CDR2 YYEEEE. V lost 7 bases and J lost 4, with 12 bases in between. CDR3 size: 13 residues. As DNA, the CDR3 is TGTGCCAGCCGCGGGGTACCTTACAATGAGCAGTTCTTC. Translated, it gives CASRGVPYNEQFF.

This clonotype was found many times. The chain employs TRBV10-3 and TRBJ2-5; D gene unclear. V was trimmed by 1 base and J by 7 bases, leaving 7 bases between them. The length of the CDR3 is 12 residues. Germline assignment: CDR1 ENHRY and CDR2 SYGVKD. CDR3 loop: CAISELGRTQYF. The CDR3 DNA sequence: TGTGCCATCAGTGAGTTGGGCAGGACCCAGTACTTC.

This clonotype was seen at least ten times. The CDR3 nucleotides read TGTGCCAGCAGGCAAGAGGGGGTACGAGGTGAAAAACTGTTTTTT. Translation: CASRQEGVRGEKLFF. J is TRBJ1-4 and V is TRBV6-6; a weak D match, TRBD1 (6 bases). CDR3 size: 15 residues. Germline CDR1 reads MNHNY; CDR2 reads SVGAGI (reference sequence). V was trimmed by 6 bases and J by 7 bases, leaving 18 bases between them.

This clonotype was seen at least ten times. The chain is built from TRBV18 and TRBJ2-7; unclear D gene. CDR3 length: 13 residues. The germline gives CDR1 KGHSH, CDR2 LQKENI. Trimming shortened V by 2 bases and J by 1 base, and 6 bases separated the two germline ends. The CDR3 coding sequence is TGTGCCAGCTCACCAACCCTTTCCTACGAGCAGTACTTC. Translated: CASSPTLSYEQYF.

This clonotype showed up many times. The chain links TRBV18 to TRBJ2-4; TRBD1 agrees at 9 bases. Unmatched junction bases numbered 8, after V lost 9 bases and J lost 5 bases. This CDR3 comprises 14 residues. Germline V gene sequence: CDR1 KGHSH, CDR2 LQKENI. The CDR3 sequence is CASNLRDRENIQYF. CDR3 bases: TGTGCCAGTAACCTCCGGGACAGGGAAAACATTCAGTACTTC.

This clonotype was counted at least ten times. In DNA form, the CDR3 reads TGTGCCAGCAGCTTGGTTAGGAACTCTAATGAAAAACTGTTTTTT. Its protein product is CASSLVRNSNEKLFF. The rearrangement links TRBV5-6 to TRBJ1-4; D is unresolved. Germline lookup yields CDR1 SGHDT and CDR2 YYEEEE. The CDR3 is 15 amino acids. Trimming removed 0 bases from V and 3 bases from J, with 9 bases in between.

This clonotype was detected ten times or more. The V call is TRBV6-2 or TRBV6-3, the J call TRBJ2-7; 8 nucleotides line up with TRBD1. The length of the CDR3 is 13 residues. V shed 6 bases, J shed 2 bases, and the junction held 3 bases outside the gene matches. CDR1 is MNHEY and CDR2 is SVGEGT in the germline V gene. The CDR3, as DNA: TGTGCCAGCAGACAGGGGGAGGCCTACGAGCAGTACTTC. The encoded protein is CASRQGEAYEQYF.

This clonotype was seen ten or more times. This chain uses TRBV5-5 with TRBJ2-2; TRBD2 agrees at 10 bases. V lost 2 bases to trimming and J lost 7 bases; unmatched junction nucleotides: 5. This CDR3 spans 15 amino acids. CDR1 is SGHKS and CDR2 is YYEKEE in the germline V gene (reference sequence). The CDR3 DNA follows: TGTGCCAGCAGCTTCAGACTAGCGGGCGACGGGGAGCTGTTTTTT. Protein: CASSFRLAGDGELFF.

This clonotype was observed at least ten times. V gene TRBV3-1 combines with J gene TRBJ1-2; D remains unclear. The length of the CDR3 is 14 residues. V lost 0 bases and J 2 bases, leaving 7 bases between the germline ends. Germline V gene lookup returns CDR1 LGHDT and CDR2 YNNKEL (reference sequence). DNA of the CDR3: TGTGCCAGCAGCCAAGAGGGCATCAACTATGGCTACACCTTC. Its protein product is CASSQEGINYGYTF.

This clonotype was seen at least ten times. The chain joins TRBV6-5 to TRBJ2-3, with D perhaps TRBD1 or TRBD2 (6 bases each). V was shortened by 2 bases and J by 2 bases, with 11 bases between the two germline ends. Germline CDR1 is MNHEY and CDR2 is SVGAGI. CDR3 length: 15 residues. The CDR3 DNA reads TGTGCCAGCAGTTACAGGGGGGATGACACAGATACGCAGTATTTT. It yields the protein CASSYRGDDTDTQYF.

The rearrangement joins TRBV5-6 to TRBJ2-7, with 9 bases that match TRBD1. The CDR3 extends over 13 amino acids. Per germline, CDR1 SGHDT and CDR2 YYEEEE. Losses at the gene ends were 2 bases for V and 6 bases for J; bases not matched to a gene: 3. CDR3 sequence (DNA): TGTGCCAGCAGCTTAGGACAGGGGCTCGAGCAGTACTTC. It is translated as CASSLGQGLEQYF.

This clonotype was seen many times. The chain joins TRBV20-1 to TRBJ1-4, with 11 positions matching TRBD1. CDR3 size: 13 residues. The germline gives CDR1 DFQATT, CDR2 SNEGSKA (reference sequence). The V gene end was trimmed by 6 bases and the J gene end by 5 bases; junction bases not matched to a gene: 2. CDR3 protein: CSARDRGNEKLFF. CDR3 in DNA: TGCAGTGCCCGGGACAGGGGGAATGAAAAACTGTTTTTT.

By frequency in the sample, this clonotype is medium-sized. The V and J genes are TRBV29-1 and TRBJ2-3, with D possibly being TRBD2 (7 bases). The CDR3 is made up of 15 amino acids. V dropped 8 bases and J dropped 4 bases, with 22 bases sitting between them. Germline loops: CDR1 SQVTM, CDR2 ANQGSEA. The CDR3 sequence is CSLTPWGGASDTQYF. For the CDR3, the DNA is TGCAGCCTAACCCCTTGGGGGGGGGCCTCAGATACGCAGTATTTT.

This clonotype has ten or more counts. The genes are TRBV7-6 and TRBJ2-7, with D unclear. This CDR3 comprises 13 residues. Germline V lookup: CDR1 SGHVS, CDR2 FNYEAQ. V was shortened by 0 bases and J by 4 bases, with 7 bases between the two germline ends. CDR3 nucleotide sequence: TGTGCCAGCAGCTTAGCGTGGGGTTACGAGCAGTACTTC. Its protein product is CASSLAWGYEQYF.

This clonotype was recorded at least ten times. The chain is built from TRBV27 and TRBJ2-7, with 8 bases lining up with TRBD1. The CDR3 length is 15 residues. V shed 0 bases and J 5 bases; nucleotides not matched to a gene: 6. Germline V lookup: CDR1 MNHEY, CDR2 SMNVEV (reference sequence). In DNA form, the CDR3 reads TGTGCCAGCAGTTTATCGGGACAGGTTAGCCACGAGCAGTACTTC. Protein: CASSLSGQVSHEQYF.